Given below is one T cell receptor beta chain in context. The authors' processing: The assay estimated nucleated cells by amplifying reference gene primers. Generated by immunoSEQ multiplex PCR, the TCRdb table keeps only in-frame clones and is missing some. Clone size and the V and J calls come from that table; the DNA yielded D and trimming. Of some 120,000 clones in the sample, 80% to 90% were seen once. Germline V gene data show CDR1 as LNHDA and CDR2 as SQIVND (reference sequence). V was clipped by 5 bases and J by 0 bases, with 14 bases between them. The CDR3 length is 16 residues. This specimen comes from a study of blood T cell repertoires in COVID-19. The overall study: Researchers got acute and convalescent COVID-19 samples from the United States, Italy and Spain. T cells, B-cell-depleted T cells, or PBMCs provided the cDNA or gDNA that served as material.

The sequencing input was peripheral blood. The sequence was collected from a human donor in a cohort sampled during active COVID-19. The rearrangement links TRBV19 to TRBJ1-5, with TRBD1 as a possible D gene (6 bases). The CDR3 spells CASSPGQSRSNQPQHF. In DNA form, the CDR3 reads TGTGCCAGTAGTCCCGGACAGTCCCGTAGCAATCAGCCCCAGCATTTT.